Shown below are 27 T cell receptor beta chains from a single sample sequenced in a study of blood T cells in healthy people across ages. A second PCR of about 7 to 12 cycles used a sample-barcoded 5' primer and a J-beta primer mix. A single record per CDR3 protein comes from TCRdb applying MiXCR to the 5' RACE reads. Seen here are about 810,000 distinct CDR3 sequences, about 36% observed once, and the top ten hold approximately 13%. Sequenced: blood. The source is a man between 18 and 35 years old in good health.

In regard to this clonotype: At one boundary the junction diverges from the germline segment, which might be a read error. The rearrangement uses TRBV4-3 and TRBJ2-5; D is possibly TRBD1 (6 bases). From germline, CDR1 is LGHNA and CDR2 YSLEER. CDR3 length: 15 amino acids. CDR3 region: CASSQDKGGPEIQYF. The CDR3 DNA reads TGCGCCAGCAGCCAAGATAAAGGGGGACCAGAGATCCAGTACTTC.

This clonotype showed up just a few times. The rearrangement uses TRBV7-2 and TRBJ1-4; 7 nucleotides align to TRBD1. Per germline, CDR1 SGHTA and CDR2 FQGNSA. The CDR3 contains 14 residues. Germline trimming cut 7 bases from V and 7 bases from J; bases unmatched to any gene: 9. The CDR3 DNA reads TGTGCCAGCACCATCAGCAGGGGGACTGAAAAACTGTTTTTT. As protein: CASTISRGTEKLFF.

This clonotype has more than one count but fewer than ten. V and J are TRBV4-2 and TRBJ1-2; the match to TRBD1 covers 10 bases. V was pared by 2 bases and J by 6 bases, with 3 bases of the junction left unmatched. This CDR3 contains 14 residues. Germline V gene lookup returns CDR1 LGHNA and CDR2 YNFKEQ. The CDR3 spells CASSQSGTGDGYTF. The CDR3 bases are TGTGCCAGCAGCCAATCCGGGACAGGGGATGGCTACACCTTC.

The rearrangement links TRBV6-2 or TRBV6-3 to TRBJ1-2; 7 positions agree with TRBD1. Germline assignment: CDR1 MNHEY and CDR2 SVGEGT. J gave up 4 bases and V 4 bases, and 9 bases lay outside the gene matches. The CDR3 contains 15 residues. The CDR3 is CASSFGTASTYGYTF. The CDR3 bases are TGTGCCAGCAGTTTCGGGACAGCAAGCACCTATGGCTACACCTTC.

With regard to this clonotype: A much more abundant neighbour one base away suggests this may be a read error. The chain carries TRBV10-3 and TRBJ1-2; the D gene is possibly TRBD1 (5 bases). V was shortened by 8 bases and J by 6 bases, with 16 bases between the two germline ends. Per germline, CDR1 ENHRY and CDR2 SYGVKD. The CDR3 is 13 residues long. The CDR3 protein is CAIGASGQHGYTF. In nucleotides, the CDR3 is TGTGCCATCGGGGCCAGCGGTCAACATGGCTACACCTTC.

The chain is built from TRBV6-2 or TRBV6-3 and TRBJ2-4; 7 bases fit TRBD2. CDR1 and CDR2 (germline): MNHEY, SVGEGT. J lost 1 base, V lost 2 bases, and 11 bases had no gene match. The CDR3 covers 18 residues. This chain's CDR3 is CASSYGWGGVVAKNIQYF. The CDR3 DNA follows: TGTGCCAGCAGTTACGGATGGGGGGGGGTGGTGGCCAAAAACATTCAGTACTTC.

This clonotype was seen ten or more times. The rearrangement joins TRBV18 to TRBJ2-1, with D possibly called TRBD1 or TRBD2 (5 bases each). CDR3 length equals 14 residues. The germline gives CDR1 KGHSH, CDR2 LQKENI. Trimming cost V 0 bases and J 7 bases, with 10 bases left between them. The CDR3 is CASSPPRDGNEQFF. In DNA form, the CDR3 reads TGTGCCAGCTCACCACCCCGGGACGGGAATGAGCAGTTCTTC.

The chain employs TRBV20-1 and TRBJ2-5, with D perhaps matching TRBD2 (5 bases). The CDR3 extends over 12 amino acids. The V gene's germline CDR1 is DFQATT and CDR2 SNEGSKA (reference sequence). The V end lost 1 base, the J end lost 11 bases, and 14 bases lay between the germline ends. The CDR3 sequence is CSARGTSNEQYF. The CDR3 DNA sequence: TGCAGTGCTAGAGGGACTTCAAATGAGCAGTACTTC.

This chain links TRBV10-3 with TRBJ2-7; 12 bases fit TRBD2. The junction had 13 bases not matched to a gene; V was cut back by 3 bases and J by 7 bases. Germline assignment: CDR1 ENHRY and CDR2 SYGVKD. The CDR3 length is 17 residues. The CDR3 DNA reads as TGTGCCATCAGTGAACCAGAGACTAGCGGGGGATCCAATGAGCAGTACTTC. Residues: CAISEPETSGGSNEQYF.

As concerns this clonotype: A much larger clone sits a single nucleotide away, making a read error possible. The V call is TRBV15, the J call TRBJ2-3, with unresolved D. Germline-derived CDR1 and CDR2 are LNHNV and YYDKDF (reference sequence). The length of the CDR3 is 16 residues. CDR3 in amino acids: CATSGRFGSNTDAQYF. The CDR3 region has the DNA TGTGCCACCAGCGGTCGATTTGGTTCCAACACAGATGCGCAGTATTTT.

The sample holds a few counts of this clonotype. This chain joins TRBV27 and TRBJ2-1, with 8 nucleotides matching TRBD2. The CDR3 consists of 16 residues. The germline CDR1 and CDR2 sequences are MNHEY and SMNVEV (reference sequence). V lost 1 base, J lost 5 bases, and 7 bases stayed unmatched. The CDR3 protein is CASSLWRGAQHNEQFF. The CDR3 DNA reads as TGTGCCAGCAGTTTATGGCGGGGGGCCCAACACAATGAGCAGTTCTTC.

This sequence joins TRBV4-3 and TRBJ2-7, with no clear D. CDR1 and CDR2 (germline): LGHNA, YSLEER. This CDR3 has 12 amino acids. Trimming cost V 3 bases and J 7 bases, with 10 bases left between them. The CDR3 here is CASSHLGNEQYF. The CDR3 DNA follows: TGCGCCAGCAGCCATTTGGGCAATGAGCAGTACTTC.

A note on this clonotype: This could be a read error, since a much larger clone is one nucleotide away. The chain carries TRBV5-5 and TRBJ2-5; D ambiguous. Germline CDR1 is SGHKS and CDR2 is YYEKEE (reference sequence). The V end was cut by 2 bases, the J end by 11 bases, with 10 bases between. This CDR3 region has 11 residues. CDR3 loop: CASSFYGEQYF. As DNA, the CDR3 is TGTGCCAGCAGCTTCTACGGTGAGCAGTACTTC.

This clonotype was observed at least ten times. The chain is built from TRBV7-2 and TRBJ2-7, with TRBD1 identical over 7 bases. This CDR3 region has 15 residues. The V gene end was trimmed by 1 base and the J gene end by 2 bases; junction bases not matched to a gene: 5. CDR1 is SGHTA and CDR2 is FQGNSA in the germline V gene. The chain's CDR3 is CASSLGQGTPYEQYF. CDR3 nucleotides: TGTGCCAGCAGCTTAGGACAGGGTACCCCCTACGAGCAGTACTTC.

This chain joins TRBV2 and TRBJ1-1; no definite D call. The CDR3 consists of 15 residues. Between the trimmed V and J ends, which lost 5 bases and 0 bases, there was a span of 13 bases. The germline V gene has CDR1 SNHLY and CDR2 FYNNEI. The CDR3 DNA reads as TGTGCCAGCAGTTACCGACAACCCATGAACACTGAAGCTTTCTTT. Its protein product is CASSYRQPMNTEAFF.

The chain joins TRBV4-3 to TRBJ2-1, with 9 positions matching TRBD1. J was trimmed by 6 bases and V by 0 bases; bases with no gene match: 6. Germline CDR1 and CDR2: LGHNA and YSLEER. The CDR3 consists of 16 residues. This CDR3 reads CASSQDFGTGTNEQFF. The CDR3 DNA is TGCGCCAGCAGCCAAGATTTCGGGACAGGGACCAATGAGCAGTTCTTC.

This clonotype has more than one count but fewer than ten. The V gene is TRBV6-6, the J gene TRBJ1-2; D is unclear. Germline assignment: CDR1 MNHNY and CDR2 SVGAGI (reference sequence). The length of the CDR3 is 13 residues. The ends were cut back, 5 bases at V and 5 bases at J, with 12 bases in the middle. The DNA for the CDR3 is TGTGCCAGCAGTCGACCGGAGATTTATGGCTACACCTTC. Protein sequence: CASSRPEIYGYTF.

The chain carries TRBV7-8 and TRBJ2-1; TRBD1 matches 11 bases. CDR3 size: 16 residues. V was clipped by 5 bases and J by 5 bases; unmatched bases: 8. Germline loops: CDR1 SGHVS, CDR2 FQNEAQ. CDR3 in DNA: TGTGCCAGCAGCCTCGCCCGGGACAGGGGGAACAATGAGCAGTTCTTC. Encoded protein: CASSLARDRGNNEQFF.

The chain combines TRBV9 with TRBJ1-4, with D uncertain. Trimming stripped 4 bases from V and 0 bases from J, with 10 bases between. The CDR3 sequence is 15 residues long. Germline loops: CDR1 SGDLS, CDR2 YYNGEE. CDR3 bases: TGTGCCAGCAGCCCCCGCCCAGCAACTAATGAAAAACTGTTTTTT. This gives the protein CASSPRPATNEKLFF.

This clonotype appeared a few times. The rearrangement uses TRBV6-2 or TRBV6-3 and TRBJ2-5; tentative D call: TRBD2 (6 bases). This CDR3 has 16 amino acids. Between the trimmed V and J ends, which lost 3 bases and 4 bases, there was a span of 18 bases. Germline V gene data show CDR1 as MNHEY and CDR2 as SVGEGT. In DNA, the CDR3 is TGTGCCAGCAGTTATACCGGGACTGACCTCGGAGAGACCCAGTACTTC. Its protein product is CASSYTGTDLGETQYF.

This rearrangement joins TRBV5-4 to TRBJ1-2, with D perhaps matching TRBD1 (6 bases). Germline loops: CDR1 SGHNT, CDR2 YYREEE (reference sequence). CDR3 length: 14 amino acids. Trimming removed 4 bases from V and 8 bases from J, with 18 bases in between. The CDR3 reads CASSQRLNRDGYTF. The CDR3 DNA reads TGTGCCAGCAGCCAAAGACTTAACAGGGACGGCTACACCTTC.

This clonotype appeared a single time. The gene calls are TRBV6-2 or TRBV6-3 and TRBJ2-5; weak D call: TRBD2 (6 bases). The CDR3 totals 14 residues. V was cut by 9 bases and J by 2 bases, with 16 bases left in between. Germline V gives CDR1 MNHEY, CDR2 SVGEGT. CDR3 sequence: CASRRAGLQETQYF. CDR3 coding DNA: TGTGCCAGTCGGAGGGCAGGATTACAAGAGACCCAGTACTTC.

The chain combines TRBV20-1 with TRBJ1-1; D is undetermined. The V end lost 3 bases, the J end lost 4 bases, and 12 bases lay between the germline ends. Per germline, CDR1 DFQATT and CDR2 SNEGSKA (reference sequence). This CDR3 contains 13 residues. CDR3 protein: CSARKPETTEAFF. The CDR3 DNA is TGCAGTGCTAGGAAGCCAGAGACCACTGAAGCTTTCTTT.

The rearrangement uses TRBV7-2 and TRBJ2-1; the D is unclear. The CDR3 is made up of 12 amino acids. Trimming left V 1 base short and J 10 bases short, with 8 bases between. Per germline, CDR1 SGHTA and CDR2 FQGNSA. The CDR3 DNA sequence: TGTGCCAGCAGCTTAGAGGGTCCAGAGCAGTTCTTC. Translated, it gives CASSLEGPEQFF.

J is TRBJ1-2 and V is TRBV29-1; TRBD1 might be the D (6 bases). V lost 7 bases, J lost 3 bases, and 15 bases lay in between. The CDR3 is 13 residues long. Germline lookup yields CDR1 SQVTM and CDR2 ANQGSEA. CDR3 loop: CSANNRDDYGYTF. CDR3 bases: TGCAGCGCCAACAACAGGGATGACTATGGCTACACCTTC.

The rearrangement uses TRBV7-9 and TRBJ2-3, with D maybe TRBD2 (6 bases). The germline V and J ends were trimmed by 3 bases and 4 bases, with 11 bases remaining between them. Germline-derived CDR1 and CDR2 are SEHNR and FQNEAQ (reference sequence). The CDR3 extends over 14 amino acids. The DNA of the CDR3 is TGTGCCAGCAGCTTTGCGGGGAGGTCAGATACGCAGTATTTT. Its translation is CASSFAGRSDTQYF.

This clonotype was seen ten or more times. A much larger clone lies one base from this, so it may be a read error. The chain links TRBV29-1 to TRBJ2-7, with D unclear. V lost 2 bases, J lost 7 bases, and 12 bases lay in between. This CDR3 has 12 residues. Germline V gene lookup returns CDR1 SQVTM and CDR2 ANQGSEA. CDR3 sequence reads: CSVEFRDNEQYF. In DNA form, the CDR3 reads TGCAGCGTTGAATTTCGCGACAATGAGCAGTACTTC.